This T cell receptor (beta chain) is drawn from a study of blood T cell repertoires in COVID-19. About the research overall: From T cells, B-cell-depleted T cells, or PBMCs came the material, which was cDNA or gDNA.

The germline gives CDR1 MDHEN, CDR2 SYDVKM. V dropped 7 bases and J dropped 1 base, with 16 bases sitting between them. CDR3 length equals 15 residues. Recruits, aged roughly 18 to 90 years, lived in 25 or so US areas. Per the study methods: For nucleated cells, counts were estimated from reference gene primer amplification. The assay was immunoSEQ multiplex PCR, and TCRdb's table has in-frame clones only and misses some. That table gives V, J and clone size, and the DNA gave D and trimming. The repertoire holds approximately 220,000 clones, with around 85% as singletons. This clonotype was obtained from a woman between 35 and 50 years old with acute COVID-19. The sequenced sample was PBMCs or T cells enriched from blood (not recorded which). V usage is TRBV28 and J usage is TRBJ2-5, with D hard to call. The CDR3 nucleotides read TGTGCCAGCACGAGGCCTGACGCGCCCCAAGAGACCCAGTACTTC. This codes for CASTRPDAPQETQYF.